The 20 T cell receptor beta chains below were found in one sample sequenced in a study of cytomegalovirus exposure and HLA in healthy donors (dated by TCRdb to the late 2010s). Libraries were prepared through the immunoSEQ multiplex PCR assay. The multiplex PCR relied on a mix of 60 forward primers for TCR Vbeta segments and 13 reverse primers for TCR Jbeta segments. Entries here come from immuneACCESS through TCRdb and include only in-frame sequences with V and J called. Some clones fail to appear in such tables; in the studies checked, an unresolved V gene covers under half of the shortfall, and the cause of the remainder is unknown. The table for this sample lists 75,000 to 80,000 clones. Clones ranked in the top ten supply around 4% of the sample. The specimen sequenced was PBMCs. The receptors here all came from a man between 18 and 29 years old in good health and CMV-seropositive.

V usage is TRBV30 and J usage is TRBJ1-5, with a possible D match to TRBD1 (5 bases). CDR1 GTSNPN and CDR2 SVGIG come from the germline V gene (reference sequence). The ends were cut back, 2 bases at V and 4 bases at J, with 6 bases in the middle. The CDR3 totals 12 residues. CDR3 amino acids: CAWSRGNQPQHF. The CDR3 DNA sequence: TGTGCCTGGAGTCGGGGGAATCAGCCCCAGCATTTT.

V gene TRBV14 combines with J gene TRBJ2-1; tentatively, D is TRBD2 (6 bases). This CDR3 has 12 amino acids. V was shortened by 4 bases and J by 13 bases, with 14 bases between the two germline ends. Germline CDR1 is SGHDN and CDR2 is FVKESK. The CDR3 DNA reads TGTGCCAGCAGCCCCTCGGCAGCGGGCCAGTTCTTC. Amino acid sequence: CASSPSAAGQFF.

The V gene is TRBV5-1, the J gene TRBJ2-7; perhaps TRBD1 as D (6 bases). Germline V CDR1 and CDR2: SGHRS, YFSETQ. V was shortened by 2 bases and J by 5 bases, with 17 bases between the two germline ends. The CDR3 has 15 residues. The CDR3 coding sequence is TGCGCCAGCAGCTTATGGGCGGTCCCAGGGGACGAGCAGTACTTC. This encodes CASSLWAVPGDEQYF.

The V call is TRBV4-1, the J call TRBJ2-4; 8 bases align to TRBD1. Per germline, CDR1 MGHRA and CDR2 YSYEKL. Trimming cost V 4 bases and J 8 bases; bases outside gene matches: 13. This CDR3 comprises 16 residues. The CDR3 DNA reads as TGCGCCAGCAGCCGAATGATGACAGGGGCGTCTGACATTCAGTACTTC. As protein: CASSRMMTGASDIQYF.

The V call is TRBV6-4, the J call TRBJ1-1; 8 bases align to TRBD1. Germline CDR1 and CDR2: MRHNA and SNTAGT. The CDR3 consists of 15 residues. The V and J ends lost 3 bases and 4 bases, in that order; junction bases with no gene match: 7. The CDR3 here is CASSDGTGSTTEAFF. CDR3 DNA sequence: TGTGCCAGCAGTGATGGGACAGGCTCGACCACTGAAGCTTTCTTT.

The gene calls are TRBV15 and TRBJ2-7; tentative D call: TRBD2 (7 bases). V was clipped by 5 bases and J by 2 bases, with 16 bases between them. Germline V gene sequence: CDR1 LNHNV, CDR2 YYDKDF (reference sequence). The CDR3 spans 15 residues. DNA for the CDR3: TGTGCCACCAGCGTTGACCGAGGGGGGGCCTACGAGCAGTACTTC. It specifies CATSVDRGGAYEQYF.

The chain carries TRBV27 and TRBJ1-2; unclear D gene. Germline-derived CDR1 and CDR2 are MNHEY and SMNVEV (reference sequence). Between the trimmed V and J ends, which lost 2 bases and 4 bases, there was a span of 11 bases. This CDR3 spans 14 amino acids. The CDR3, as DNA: TGTGCCAGCAGTTTAGTGTTTGGCAGCTATGGCTACACCTTC. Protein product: CASSLVFGSYGYTF.

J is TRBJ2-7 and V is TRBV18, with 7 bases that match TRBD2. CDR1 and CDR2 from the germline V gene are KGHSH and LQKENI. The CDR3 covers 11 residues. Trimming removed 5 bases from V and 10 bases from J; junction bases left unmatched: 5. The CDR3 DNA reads TGTGCCAGCTCAACTAGCGTCGAACAGTACTTC. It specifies CASSTSVEQYF.

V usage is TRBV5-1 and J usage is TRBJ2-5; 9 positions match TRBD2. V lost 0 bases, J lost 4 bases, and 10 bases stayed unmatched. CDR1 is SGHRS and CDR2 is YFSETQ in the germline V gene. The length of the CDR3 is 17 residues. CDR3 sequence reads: CASSLVPSGVGGETQYF. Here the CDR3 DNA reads TGCGCCAGCAGCTTGGTACCTAGCGGGGTAGGAGGAGAGACCCAGTACTTC. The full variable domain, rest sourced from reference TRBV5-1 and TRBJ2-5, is KAGVTQTPRYLIKTRGQQVTLSCSPISGHRSVSWYQQTPGQGLQFLFEYFSETQRNKGNFPGRFSGRQFSNSRSEMNVSTLELGDSALYLCASSLVPSGVGGETQYFGPGTRLLVL.

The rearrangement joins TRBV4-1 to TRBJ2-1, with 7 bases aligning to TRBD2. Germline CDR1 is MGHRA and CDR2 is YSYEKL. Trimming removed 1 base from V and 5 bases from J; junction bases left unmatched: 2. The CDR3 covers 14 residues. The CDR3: CASSQGTRDNEQFF. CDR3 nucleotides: TGCGCCAGCAGCCAAGGGACTAGGGACAATGAGCAGTTCTTC.

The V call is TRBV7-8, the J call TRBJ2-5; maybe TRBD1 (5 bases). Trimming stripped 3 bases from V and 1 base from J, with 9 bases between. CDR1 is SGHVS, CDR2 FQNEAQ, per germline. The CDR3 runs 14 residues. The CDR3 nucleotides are TGTGCCAGCAGCTTTGTGGGGCCCCAAGAGACCCAGTACTTC. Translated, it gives CASSFVGPQETQYF. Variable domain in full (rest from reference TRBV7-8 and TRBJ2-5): GAGVSQSPRYKVAKRGQDVALRCDPISGHVSLFWYQQALGQGPEFLTYFQNEAQLDKSGLPSDRFFAERPEGSVSTLKIQRTQQEDSAVYLCASSFVGPQETQYFGPGTRLLVL.

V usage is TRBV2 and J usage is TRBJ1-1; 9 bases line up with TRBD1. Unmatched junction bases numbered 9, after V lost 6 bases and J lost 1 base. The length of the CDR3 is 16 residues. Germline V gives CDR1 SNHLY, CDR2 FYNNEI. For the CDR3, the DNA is TGTGCCAGCAGAGCCTACAGGGGGCTCGGGAACACTGAAGCTTTCTTT. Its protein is CASRAYRGLGNTEAFF.

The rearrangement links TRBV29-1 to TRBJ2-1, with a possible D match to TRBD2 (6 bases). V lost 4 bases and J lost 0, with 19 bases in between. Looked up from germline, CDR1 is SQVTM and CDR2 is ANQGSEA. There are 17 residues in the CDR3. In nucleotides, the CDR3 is TGCAGCGTTGTGGGGGGTTTAAGGGGCAGCTCCTACAATGAGCAGTTCTTC. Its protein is CSVVGGLRGSSYNEQFF.

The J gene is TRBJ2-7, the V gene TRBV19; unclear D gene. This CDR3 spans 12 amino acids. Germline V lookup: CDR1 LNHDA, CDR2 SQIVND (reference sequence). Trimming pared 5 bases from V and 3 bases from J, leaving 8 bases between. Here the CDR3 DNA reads TGTGCCAGTAGTGACACTGGCTACGAGCAGTACTTC. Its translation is CASSDTGYEQYF. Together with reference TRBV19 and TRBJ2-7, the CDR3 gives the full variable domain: DGGITQSPKYLFRKEGQNVTLSCEQNLNHDAMYWYRQDPGQGLRLIYYSQIVNDFQKGDIAEGYSVSREKKESFPLTVTSAQKNPTAFYLCASSDTGYEQYFGPGTRLTVT.

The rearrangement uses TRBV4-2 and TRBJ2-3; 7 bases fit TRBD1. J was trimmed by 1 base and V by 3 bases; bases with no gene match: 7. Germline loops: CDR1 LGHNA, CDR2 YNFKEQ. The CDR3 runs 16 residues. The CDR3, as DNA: TGTGCCAGCAGCCAGGGACAGCCAAGGGGCACAGATACGCAGTATTTT. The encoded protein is CASSQGQPRGTDTQYF.

This CDR3 reads CASSLTLRNEQFF. As DNA, the CDR3 is TGTGCCAGCAGTTTAACATTGAGGAATGAGCAGTTCTTC. The chain employs TRBV27 and TRBJ2-1; D ambiguous. The length of the CDR3 is 13 residues. CDR1 is MNHEY, CDR2 SMNVEV, per germline (reference sequence). With 2 bases removed from V and 7 bases from J, the gap between germline ends came to 9 bases.

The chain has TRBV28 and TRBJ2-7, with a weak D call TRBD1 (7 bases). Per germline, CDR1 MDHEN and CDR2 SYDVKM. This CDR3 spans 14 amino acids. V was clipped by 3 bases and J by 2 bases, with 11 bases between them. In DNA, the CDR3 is TGTGCCAGCAGTTTTGCGGGACAGCCCTACGAGCAGTACTTC. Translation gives CASSFAGQPYEQYF.

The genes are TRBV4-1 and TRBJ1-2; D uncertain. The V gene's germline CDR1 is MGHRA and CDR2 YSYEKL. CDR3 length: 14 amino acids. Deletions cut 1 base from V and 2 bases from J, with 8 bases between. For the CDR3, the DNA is TGCGCCAGCAGCCAAGGGGCAGACAACTATGGCTACACCTTC. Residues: CASSQGADNYGYTF.

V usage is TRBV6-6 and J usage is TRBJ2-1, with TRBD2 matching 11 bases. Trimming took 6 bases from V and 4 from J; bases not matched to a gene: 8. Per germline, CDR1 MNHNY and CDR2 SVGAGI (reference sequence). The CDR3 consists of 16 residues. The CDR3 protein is CASSPGLAEYYNEQFF. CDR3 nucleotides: TGTGCCAGCAGCCCGGGACTAGCGGAATATTACAATGAGCAGTTCTTC.

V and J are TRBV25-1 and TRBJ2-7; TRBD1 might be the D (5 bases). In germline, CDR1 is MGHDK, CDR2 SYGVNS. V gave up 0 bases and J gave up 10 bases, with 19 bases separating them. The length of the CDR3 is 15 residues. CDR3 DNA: TGTGCCAGCAGTGAATATAAACAGTCTAGGCAGGGTCAGTACTTC. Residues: CASSEYKQSRQGQYF.